This TCR beta chain stems from a study of cytomegalovirus exposure and HLA in healthy donors. Study-level points and caveats: Immune exposure information available was restricted to CMV serostatus. Analyses of presence/absence relied on an assumption of roughly uniform sequencing depth across donors. When analyzed later, a missense DCLRE1C variant was found to be linked to TCR beta V- and J-gene trimming. The authors listed roughly 150 TCR beta chains as cytomegalovirus-associated.

Note on this clone: Its antigen is unknown.

60 Vbeta and 13 Jbeta primers were used in PCR. Assay: immunoSEQ multiplex PCR; the TCRdb copy retains only in-frame clones and omits some. The data show 210,000 or so clones, more than 65% seen once. Trimming removed 2 bases from V and 2 bases from J, with 15 bases in between. Germline values: CDR1 SGHAT, CDR2 FQNNGV. This CDR3 spans 16 amino acids. The chain recombines TRBV11-2 with TRBJ1-2; TRBD1 might be the D (6 bases). Source material: PBMCs. The sequence derives from a man younger than 35 in good health and CMV-seronegative. DNA of the CDR3: TGTGCCAGCAGCTTACCAGGGACACTACGCAACTATGGCTACACCTTC. Translation: CASSLPGTLRNYGYTF.